This is a list of T cell receptor beta chains from one sample in a study of blood T cell repertoires in COVID-19. Clones were read by immunoSEQ multiplex PCR, and TCRdb kept only the in-frame ones, dropping some. This table has 31,000 or so clones, around 90% appearing once. The sample taken for sequencing was peripheral blood. The receptors shown here come from a man in his sixties with active COVID-19. CDR3s leave out the opening cysteine and the closing phenylalanine or tryptophan.

v_gene	CDR3aa
TRBV7-2	ASSFSGSYEQY
TRBV10-3	AISESTDYGYT
TRBV7-2	ASSLGGTSYEQY
TRBV30	AWNYDLGTNEKLF
TRBV5-1	ASSFASEAYEQY
TRBV6-5	ASSYSLGSVDEQF
TRBV14	ASSQISTWGRETQY
TRBV6-1	ASSVPSGQGYSPLH
TRBV5-4	ASSPSSSYNEQF
TRBV19	ASSPGGGLDGYT
TRBV10-3	AISERAGGPQETQY
TRBV27	ASSSSPWDISSYNEQF
TRBV7-9	ASSSRTELTYEQY
TRBV7-7	ASSLASGGIGELF
TRBV28	ASRRRQHWEKLF
TRBV6-6	ASSYTTGGADGYT
TRBV27	ASSLTGGATDTQY
TRBV11-3	ASGEHRDTQY